The 17 T cell receptor beta chains below were found in one sample sequenced in a study of blood T cell repertoires in COVID-19. Profiled with immunoSEQ multiplex PCR; TCRdb holds only in-frame clones, not every one. The sample yields about 160,000 clones, about four fifths seen once. Material for sequencing was PBMCs or T cells enriched from blood (not recorded which). Every receptor here comes from a woman aged 60-75 years who had recovered from COVID-19.

The rearrangement links TRBV19 to TRBJ2-1, with D tentatively TRBD1 (6 bases). V gave up 5 bases and J gave up 8 bases, with 10 bases separating them. CDR3 length: 12 residues. CDR1 is LNHDA and CDR2 is SQIVND in the germline V gene (reference sequence). As DNA, the CDR3 is TGTGCCAGTAGTCCGGGACACGATGAGCAGTTCTTC. Translation gives CASSPGHDEQFF.

This chain connects TRBV7-2 to TRBJ2-7, with D unclear. V shed 1 base and J shed 1 base, with 5 bases lying between them. The CDR3 is made up of 13 amino acids. Germline CDR1 and CDR2: SGHTA and FQGNSA. The CDR3 DNA reads as TGTGCCAGCAGCTTAGTCAGTTCCTACGAGCAGTACTTC. This gives the protein CASSLVSSYEQYF.

This clone has just a few counts. The rearrangement links TRBV9 to TRBJ1-2, with a tentative D call TRBD1 (5 bases). The CDR3 consists of 15 residues. The germline V gene encodes CDR1 SGDLS and CDR2 YYNGEE. V lost 4 bases and J lost 4, with 17 bases in between. The CDR3 loop reads CASSLLIGAGYGYTF. DNA of the CDR3: TGTGCCAGCAGCCTCCTTATAGGGGCTGGCTATGGCTACACCTTC.

This clone was detected a few times. The chain joins TRBV4-1 to TRBJ2-7; 8 nucleotides agree with TRBD1. The CDR3 loop spans 18 amino acids. After removal of 4 bases from V and 1 base from J, the junction contained 15 bases not matched to a gene. Germline V gene data show CDR1 as MGHRA and CDR2 as YSYEKL. This CDR3 reads CASSPRTGQGRSSYEQYF. Here the CDR3 DNA reads TGCGCCAGCAGCCCCCGGACAGGGCAGGGCCGTTCATCCTACGAGCAGTACTTC.

The chain recombines TRBV27 with TRBJ1-4; a possible D gene is TRBD1 (5 bases). Germline-derived CDR1 and CDR2 are MNHEY and SMNVEV (reference sequence). V was clipped by 5 bases and J by 0 bases, with 10 bases between them. The CDR3 loop spans 15 amino acids. The chain's CDR3 is CASSVRQPTNEKLFF. The CDR3 nucleotides are TGTGCCAGCAGTGTGAGACAGCCAACTAATGAAAAACTGTTTTTT.

The gene calls are TRBV12-3 or TRBV12-4 and TRBJ1-1, with a tentative D call TRBD1 (5 bases). V dropped 3 bases and J dropped 4 bases, with 9 bases sitting between them. The length of the CDR3 is 13 residues. The CDR3 protein is CASSFRVGTEAFF. Here the CDR3 DNA reads TGTGCCAGCAGTTTCAGGGTTGGCACTGAAGCTTTCTTT.

The chain carries TRBV3-1 (or the pseudogene TRBV3-2) and TRBJ2-2, with 8 bases that match TRBD2. The junction had 5 bases not matched to a gene; V was cut back by 1 base and J by 7 bases. Germline V gene sequence: CDR1 LGHDT, CDR2 YNNKEL (reference sequence). The CDR3 has 15 amino acids. As DNA, the CDR3 is TGTGCCAGCAGCCAAGGTTCAAGCGGGGGCGGGGAGCTGTTTTTT. Residues: CASSQGSSGGGELFF.

The V gene is TRBV11-2, the J gene TRBJ2-6, with 8 bases that match TRBD1. CDR3 length equals 18 residues. J was trimmed by 3 bases and V by 2 bases; bases with no gene match: 9. The germline V gene has CDR1 SGHAT and CDR2 FQNNGV. DNA for the CDR3: TGTGCCAGCAGCTTAACCAGGGGGCGTCCGAATGGGGCCAACGTCCTGACTTTC. Its translation is CASSLTRGRPNGANVLTF.

The chain uses TRBV10-3 and TRBJ1-6; 9 bases agree with TRBD1. V trimming: 6 bases; J trimming: 0 bases; junction bases outside the gene matches: 3. The CDR3 runs 16 residues. Germline values: CDR1 ENHRY, CDR2 SYGVKD. This CDR3 reads CAISGTGSSYNSPLHF. CDR3 DNA sequence: TGTGCCATCAGCGGGACAGGGAGCTCCTATAATTCACCCCTCCACTTT.

The V call is TRBV5-1, the J call TRBJ1-4; D possibly corresponds to TRBD1 (5 bases). The germline CDR1 and CDR2 sequences are SGHRS and YFSETQ. This CDR3 is 14 amino acids long. V was shortened by 3 bases and J by 0 bases, with 6 bases between the two germline ends. The CDR3 DNA sequence: TGCGCCAGCAGCTCGGGGGCAACTAATGAAAAACTGTTTTTT. Translating gives CASSSGATNEKLFF. Together with reference TRBV5-1 and TRBJ1-4, the CDR3 gives the full variable domain: KAGVTQTPRYLIKTRGQQVTLSCSPISGHRSVSWYQQTPGQGLQFLFEYFSETQRNKGNFPGRFSGRQFSNSRSEMNVSTLELGDSALYLCASSSGATNEKLFFGSGTQLSVL.

The chain couples TRBV2 to TRBJ1-3; D is unresolved. The CDR3 has 16 amino acids. Deletions cut 5 bases from V and 0 bases from J, with 14 bases between. From germline, CDR1 is SNHLY and CDR2 FYNNEI. The CDR3 sequence is CASSNQLPYSGNTIYF. The CDR3 nucleotides read TGTGCCAGCAGTAATCAACTTCCGTACTCTGGAAACACCATATATTTT. Combining the CDR3 with reference TRBV2 and TRBJ1-3 gives the whole variable domain EPEVTQTPSHQVTQMGQEVILRCVPISNHLYFYWYRQILGQKVEFLVSFYNNEISEKSEIFDDQFSVERPDGSNFTLKIRSTKLEDSAMYFCASSNQLPYSGNTIYFGEGSWLTVV.

This chain uses TRBV9 with TRBJ2-3; 10 bases line up with TRBD2. The CDR3 length is 18 residues. The J segment lost 2 bases and the V segment lost 0 bases, leaving 9 bases of the junction unmatched. From germline, CDR1 is SGDLS and CDR2 YYNGEE. The CDR3 reads CASSVGAGGPGNTDTQYF. The CDR3 DNA reads TGTGCCAGCAGCGTAGGAGCGGGGGGGCCCGGTAACACAGATACGCAGTATTTT.

The chain combines TRBV10-3 with TRBJ2-3; 10 bases are a match to TRBD2. Trimming cost V 5 bases and J 4 bases; bases outside gene matches: 6. The CDR3 has 15 amino acids. The germline gives CDR1 ENHRY, CDR2 SYGVKD. The CDR3 coding sequence is TGTGCCATCAGTCCCAGCGGGGGGGTGTCAGATACGCAGTATTTT. Translation gives CAISPSGGVSDTQYF.

The chain employs TRBV9 and TRBJ2-7; D might be TRBD1 (6 bases). V lost 7 bases, J lost 3 bases, and 8 bases lay in between. Looked up from germline, CDR1 is SGDLS and CDR2 is YYNGEE. This CDR3 contains 11 residues. CDR3 sequence reads: CASAQGYEQYF. For the CDR3, the DNA is TGTGCCAGCGCACAGGGCTACGAGCAGTACTTC.

This rearrangement joins TRBV20-1 to TRBJ2-1; possible D gene TRBD1, 6 bases. The CDR3 contains 12 residues. V lost 3 bases and J lost 6, with 9 bases in between. Per germline, CDR1 DFQATT and CDR2 SNEGSKA (reference sequence). This CDR3 reads CSASLQGNEQFF. CDR3 bases: TGCAGTGCTAGTCTACAGGGCAATGAGCAGTTCTTC.

This chain uses TRBV5-1 with TRBJ1-3, with D perhaps matching TRBD1 (6 bases). Germline V CDR1 and CDR2: SGHRS, YFSETQ. With 8 bases removed from V and 0 bases from J, the gap between germline ends came to 15 bases. The CDR3 sequence is 15 residues long. DNA for the CDR3: TGCGCCAGTCGGATGGGGACAAACTCTGGAAACACCATATATTTT. Amino acids: CASRMGTNSGNTIYF.

This chain uses TRBV7-2 with TRBJ1-4; a possible D gene is TRBD1 (6 bases). CDR1 is SGHTA and CDR2 is FQGNSA in the germline V gene. The V end lost 1 base, the J end lost 8 bases, and 20 bases lay between the germline ends. The CDR3 is 17 residues long. CDR3 nucleotide sequence: TGTGCCAGCAGCTTAGGGTGGGTTACAGGGCCCGAGGAAAAACTGTTTTTT. It encodes CASSLGWVTGPEEKLFF.